This TCR beta chain was sequenced in a study of beta chain features in type 1 diabetes. Broader study findings: Researchers reported that naive, central memory and Treg TCRB repertoires appeared more similar in patients than in healthy donors. Shortening that was moderate but significant affected the TCRB CDR3s of Type 1 diabetes patients in all four CD4+ subsets. These data did not resolve whether HLA type affects TCRB rearrangement.

There are a few counts of this clone. Its antigen remains unknown. Trimming stripped 5 bases from V and 2 bases from J, with 16 bases between. CDR3 size: 17 residues. The V gene's germline CDR1 is SEHNR and CDR2 FQNEAQ (reference sequence). CD4+ cells of the naive, central memory, regulatory and stem cell-like memory types were sorted via CD45RO/CCR7/CD25/CD127/CD95/CD27. The authors reverse transcribed all of the isolated RNA, so sequencing captured expressed TCRB transcripts. Some clones are missing from TCRdb's copy, which holds only in-frame ones; the method was immunoSEQ multiplex PCR. The sample includes roughly 610,000 clones, roughly 16% of them seen just once.

This chain links TRBV7-9 with TRBJ1-6; weak D call: TRBD1 (6 bases). Sequencing input: naive CD4+ T cells from blood. The clonotype originates from a man aged 18 to 29 in good health. The CDR3 bases are TGTGCCAGCAGCCCGCACCGGGGGCCCCCCTATAATTCACCCCTCCACTTT. Its translation is CASSPHRGPPYNSPLHF.